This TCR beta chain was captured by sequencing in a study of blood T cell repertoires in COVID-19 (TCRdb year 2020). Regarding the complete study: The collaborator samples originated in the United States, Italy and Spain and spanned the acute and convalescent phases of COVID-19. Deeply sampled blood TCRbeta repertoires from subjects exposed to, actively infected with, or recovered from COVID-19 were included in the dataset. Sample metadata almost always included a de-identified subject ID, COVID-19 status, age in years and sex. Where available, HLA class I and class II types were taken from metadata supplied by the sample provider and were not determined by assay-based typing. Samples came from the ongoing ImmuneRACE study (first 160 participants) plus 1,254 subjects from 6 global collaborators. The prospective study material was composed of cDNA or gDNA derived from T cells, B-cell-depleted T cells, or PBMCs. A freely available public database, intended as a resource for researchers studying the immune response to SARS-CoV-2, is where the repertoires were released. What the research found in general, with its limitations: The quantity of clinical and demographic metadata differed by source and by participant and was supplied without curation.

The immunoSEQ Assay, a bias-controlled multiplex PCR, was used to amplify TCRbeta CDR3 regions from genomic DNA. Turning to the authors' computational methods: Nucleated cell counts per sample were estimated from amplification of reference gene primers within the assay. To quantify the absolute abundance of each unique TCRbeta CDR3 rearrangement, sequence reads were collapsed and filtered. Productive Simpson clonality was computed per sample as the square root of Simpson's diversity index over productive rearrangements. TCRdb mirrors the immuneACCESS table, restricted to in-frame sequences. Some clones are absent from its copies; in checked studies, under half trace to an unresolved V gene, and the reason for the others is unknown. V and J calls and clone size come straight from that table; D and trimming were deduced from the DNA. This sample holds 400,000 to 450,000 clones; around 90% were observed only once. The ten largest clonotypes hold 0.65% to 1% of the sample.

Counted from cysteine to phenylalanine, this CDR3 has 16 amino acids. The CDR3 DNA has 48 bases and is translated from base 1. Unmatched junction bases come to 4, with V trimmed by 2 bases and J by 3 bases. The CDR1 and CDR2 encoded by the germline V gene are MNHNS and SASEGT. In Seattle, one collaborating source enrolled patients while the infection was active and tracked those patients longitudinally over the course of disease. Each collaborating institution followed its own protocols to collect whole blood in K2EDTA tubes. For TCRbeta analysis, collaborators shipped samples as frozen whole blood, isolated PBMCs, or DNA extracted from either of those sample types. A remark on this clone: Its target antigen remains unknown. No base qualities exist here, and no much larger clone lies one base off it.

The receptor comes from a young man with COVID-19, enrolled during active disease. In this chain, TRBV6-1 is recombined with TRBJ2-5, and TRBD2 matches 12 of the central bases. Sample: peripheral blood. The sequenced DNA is TGTGCCAGCAGTGAACCTAGCGGGGGGGGTAAAGAGACCCAGTACTTC. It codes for CASSEPSGGGKETQYF.